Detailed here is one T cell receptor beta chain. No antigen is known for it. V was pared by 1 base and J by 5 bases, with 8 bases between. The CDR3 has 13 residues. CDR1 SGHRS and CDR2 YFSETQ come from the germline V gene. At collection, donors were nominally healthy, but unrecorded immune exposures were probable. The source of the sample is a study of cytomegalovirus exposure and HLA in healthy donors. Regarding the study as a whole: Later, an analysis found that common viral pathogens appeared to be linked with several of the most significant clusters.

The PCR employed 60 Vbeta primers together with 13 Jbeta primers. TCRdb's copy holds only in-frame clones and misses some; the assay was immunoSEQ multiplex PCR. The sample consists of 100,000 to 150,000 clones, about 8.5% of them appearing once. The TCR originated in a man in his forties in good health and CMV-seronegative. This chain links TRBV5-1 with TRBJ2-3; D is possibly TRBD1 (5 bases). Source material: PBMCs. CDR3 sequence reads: CASSLSQGDTQYF. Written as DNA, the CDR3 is TGCGCCAGCAGCTTGTCCCAGGGAGATACGCAGTATTTT.